These 6 T cell receptor beta chains were all obtained from the same sample, sequenced in a study of T cell changes during pregnancy in multiple sclerosis. Libraries were prepared by immunoSEQ multiplex PCR; TCRdb keeps only in-frame clonotypes and omits some of them. Among around 58,000 clones listed, roughly nine tenths were seen once. The sequencing here drew on CD4+ T cells from peripheral blood mononuclear cells, taken after pregnancy. The source of these receptors is a female donor in good health, enrolled as a control in a pregnancy study.

V and J are TRBV28 and TRBJ1-2; D ambiguous. This CDR3 contains 13 residues. With 5 bases removed from V and 8 bases from J, the gap between germline ends came to 15 bases. Looked up from germline, CDR1 is MDHEN and CDR2 is SYDVKM. The CDR3 nucleotides read TGTGCCAGCAGTATCCCCGGGGTGGGAGGCTACACCTTC. Residues: CASSIPGVGGYTF.

The J gene is TRBJ2-1, the V gene TRBV30; 9 nucleotides match TRBD1. The CDR3 contains 16 residues. V gave up 2 bases and J gave up 0 bases; unmatched junction bases: 5. Germline-derived CDR1 and CDR2 are GTSNPN and SVGIG (reference sequence). In DNA, the CDR3 is TGTGCCTGGAGTTTTGGGACAGGGACCTCCTACAATGAGCAGTTCTTC. Protein product: CAWSFGTGTSYNEQFF.

In its sample, this clone was seen once. Written as DNA, the CDR3 is TGTGCCTGGAGTGTGGGGGCGGGAGGTGAAAAACTGTTTTTT. Its translation is CAWSVGAGGEKLFF. V and J are TRBV30 and TRBJ1-4; D is possibly TRBD1 (6 bases). The CDR3 contains 14 residues. Germline CDR1 reads GTSNPN; CDR2 reads SVGIG (reference sequence). Trimming left V 0 bases short and J 7 bases short, with 12 bases between.

CDR3 region: CASSLQGGNTEAFF. The DNA for the CDR3 is TGCGCCAGCAGCTTGCAGGGGGGCAACACTGAAGCTTTCTTT. The chain recombines TRBV5-1 with TRBJ1-1, with TRBD1 matching over 7 bases. The ends lost 1 base at V and 2 bases at J; junction bases unmatched: 2. This CDR3 is built from 14 residues. Germline CDR1 SGHRS, CDR2 YFSETQ.

V and J are TRBV11-2 and TRBJ2-5; D is possibly TRBD2 (5 bases). The V gene's germline CDR1 is SGHAT and CDR2 FQNNGV. Trimming took 5 bases from V and 4 from J, leaving 8 bases between them. The CDR3 loop spans 12 amino acids. This CDR3 is CASSRSGETQYF. CDR3 DNA sequence: TGTGCCAGCAGCCGAAGCGGAGAGACCCAGTACTTC.

The rearrangement joins TRBV7-2 to TRBJ2-3, with 16 bases aligning to TRBD2. Trimming took 4 bases from V and 8 from J; bases not matched to a gene: 3. The germline V gene encodes CDR1 SGHTA and CDR2 FQGNSA. The CDR3 consists of 15 residues. CDR3 amino acids: CASSWGTSGGGTQYF. CDR3 in DNA: TGTGCCAGCAGCTGGGGGACTAGCGGGGGGGGTACGCAGTATTTT. Using reference TRBV7-2 and TRBJ2-3 for the parts outside the CDR3, the full variable domain is GAGVSQSPSNKVTEKGKDVELRCDPISGHTALYWYRQSLGQGLEFLIYFQGNSAPDKSGLPSDRFSAERTGGSVSTLTIQRTQQEDSAVYLCASSWGTSGGGTQYFGPGTRLTVL.